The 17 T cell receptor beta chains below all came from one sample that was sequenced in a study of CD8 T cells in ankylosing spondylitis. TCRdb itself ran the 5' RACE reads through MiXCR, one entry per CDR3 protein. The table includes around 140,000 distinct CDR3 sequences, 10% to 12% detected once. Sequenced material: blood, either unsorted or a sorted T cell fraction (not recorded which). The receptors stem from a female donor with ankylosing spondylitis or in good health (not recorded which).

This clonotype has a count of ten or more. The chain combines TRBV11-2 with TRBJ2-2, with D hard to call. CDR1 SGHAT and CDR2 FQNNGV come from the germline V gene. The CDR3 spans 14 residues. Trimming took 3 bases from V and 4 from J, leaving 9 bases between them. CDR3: CASSFAVLTGELFF. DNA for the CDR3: TGTGCCAGCAGCTTTGCGGTCCTCACCGGGGAGCTGTTTTTT.

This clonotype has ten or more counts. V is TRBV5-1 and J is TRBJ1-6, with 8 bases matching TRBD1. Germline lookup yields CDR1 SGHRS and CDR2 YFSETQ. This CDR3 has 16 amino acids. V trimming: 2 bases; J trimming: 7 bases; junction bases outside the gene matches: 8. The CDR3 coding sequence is TGCGCCAGCAGCTTCCAAGGACAGGGAACAAATTCACCCCTCCACTTT. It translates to CASSFQGQGTNSPLHF. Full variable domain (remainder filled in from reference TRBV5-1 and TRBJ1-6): KAGVTQTPRYLIKTRGQQVTLSCSPISGHRSVSWYQQTPGQGLQFLFEYFSETQRNKGNFPGRFSGRQFSNSRSEMNVSTLELGDSALYLCASSFQGQGTNSPLHFGNGTRLTVT.

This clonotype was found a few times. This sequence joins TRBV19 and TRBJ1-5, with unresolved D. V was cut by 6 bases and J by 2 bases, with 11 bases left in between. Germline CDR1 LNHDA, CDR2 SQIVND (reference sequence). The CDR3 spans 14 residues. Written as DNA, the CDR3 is TGTGCCAGTAGACTGGAGGGAGGCAATCAGCCCCAGCATTTT. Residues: CASRLEGGNQPQHF.

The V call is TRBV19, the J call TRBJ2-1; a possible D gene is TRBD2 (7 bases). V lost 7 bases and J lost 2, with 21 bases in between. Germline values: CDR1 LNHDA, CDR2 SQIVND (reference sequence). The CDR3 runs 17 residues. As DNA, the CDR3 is TGTGCCAGTACCATGGGAGGGGGGGCAGTCGCCTACAATGAGCAGTTCTTC. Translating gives CASTMGGGAVAYNEQFF.

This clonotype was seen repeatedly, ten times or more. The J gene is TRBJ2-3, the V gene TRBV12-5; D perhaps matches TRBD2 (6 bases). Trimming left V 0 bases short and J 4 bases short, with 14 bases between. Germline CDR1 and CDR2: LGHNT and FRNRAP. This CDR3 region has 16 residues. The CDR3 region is CASGLVIGGGADTQYF. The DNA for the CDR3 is TGTGCTAGTGGTTTGGTCATCGGGGGAGGCGCAGATACGCAGTATTTT. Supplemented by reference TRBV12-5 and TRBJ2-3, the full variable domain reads DARVTQTPRHKVTEMGQEVTMRCQPILGHNTVFWYRQTMMQGLELLAYFRNRAPLDDSGMPKDRFSAEMPDATLATLKIQPSEPRDSAVYFCASGLVIGGGADTQYFGPGTRLTVL.

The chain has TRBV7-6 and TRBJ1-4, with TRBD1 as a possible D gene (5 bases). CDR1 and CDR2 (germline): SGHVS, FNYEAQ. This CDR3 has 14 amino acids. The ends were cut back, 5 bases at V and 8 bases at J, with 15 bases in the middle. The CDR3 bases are TGTGCCAGCAGCCCCGGGGGGGGAGGAGAAAAACTGTTTTTT. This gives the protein CASSPGGGGEKLFF.

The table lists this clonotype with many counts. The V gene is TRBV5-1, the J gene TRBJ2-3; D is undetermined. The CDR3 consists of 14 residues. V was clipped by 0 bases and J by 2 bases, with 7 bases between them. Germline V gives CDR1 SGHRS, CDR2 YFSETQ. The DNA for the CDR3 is TGCGCCAGCAGCTTGGGGATTTACACAGATACGCAGTATTTT. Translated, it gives CASSLGIYTDTQYF.

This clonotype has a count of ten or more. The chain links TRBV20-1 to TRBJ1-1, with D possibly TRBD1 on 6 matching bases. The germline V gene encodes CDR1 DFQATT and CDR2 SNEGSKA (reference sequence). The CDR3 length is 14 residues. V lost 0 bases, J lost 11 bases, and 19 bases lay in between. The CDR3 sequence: CSAREGGARGGAFF. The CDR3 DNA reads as TGCAGTGCTAGAGAGGGCGGTGCGAGAGGGGGGGCTTTCTTT.

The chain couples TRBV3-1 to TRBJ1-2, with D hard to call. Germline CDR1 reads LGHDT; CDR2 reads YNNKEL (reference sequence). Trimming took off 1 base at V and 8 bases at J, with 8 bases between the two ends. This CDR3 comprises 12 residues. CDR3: CASSQARWGYTF. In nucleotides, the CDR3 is TGTGCCAGCAGCCAAGCTCGGTGGGGCTACACCTTC. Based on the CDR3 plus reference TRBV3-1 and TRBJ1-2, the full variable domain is DTAVSQTPKYLVTQMGNDKSIKCEQNLGHDTMYWYKQDSKKFLKIMFSYNNKELIINETVPNRFSPKSPDKAHLNLHINSLELGDSAVYFCASSQARWGYTFGSGTRLTVV.

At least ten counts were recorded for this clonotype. The CDR3 coding sequence is TGTGCCAGCACGCGGGGGCCATTTCAGCCCCAGCATTTT. Amino acids: CASTRGPFQPQHF. The rearrangement joins TRBV12-3 or TRBV12-4 to TRBJ1-5; a weak D match, TRBD1 (6 bases). This CDR3 is 13 amino acids long. Between the trimmed V and J ends, which lost 7 bases and 6 bases, there was a span of 13 bases.

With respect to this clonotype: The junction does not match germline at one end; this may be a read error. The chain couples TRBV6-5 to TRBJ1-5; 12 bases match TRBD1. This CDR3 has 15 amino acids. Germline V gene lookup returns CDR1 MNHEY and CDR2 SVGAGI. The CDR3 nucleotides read TGTGCCAGCAGTAACGGGACAGGGGGCAATCAGCCCCTGCATTTT. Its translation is CASSNGTGGNQPLHF.

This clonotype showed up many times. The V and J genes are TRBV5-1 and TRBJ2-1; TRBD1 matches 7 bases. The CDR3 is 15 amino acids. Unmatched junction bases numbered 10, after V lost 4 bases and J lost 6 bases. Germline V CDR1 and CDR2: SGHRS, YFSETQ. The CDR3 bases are TGCGCCAGCAGCCCCCGAGGGACAGTTTCCAATGAGCAGTTCTTC. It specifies CASSPRGTVSNEQFF.

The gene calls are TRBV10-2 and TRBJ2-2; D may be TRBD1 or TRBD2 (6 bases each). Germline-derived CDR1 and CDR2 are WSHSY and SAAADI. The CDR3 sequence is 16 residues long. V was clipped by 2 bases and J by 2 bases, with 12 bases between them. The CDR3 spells CASSERGTSNTGELFF. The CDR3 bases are TGCGCCAGCAGTGAGCGCGGGACATCTAACACCGGGGAGCTGTTTTTT.

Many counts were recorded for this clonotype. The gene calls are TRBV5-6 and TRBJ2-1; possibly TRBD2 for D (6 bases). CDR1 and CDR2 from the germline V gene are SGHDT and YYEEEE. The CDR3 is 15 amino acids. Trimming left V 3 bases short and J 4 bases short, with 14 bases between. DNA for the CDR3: TGTGCCAGCAGCTGGGGGGTAGCGGCATACAATGAGCAGTTCTTC. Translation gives CASSWGVAAYNEQFF.

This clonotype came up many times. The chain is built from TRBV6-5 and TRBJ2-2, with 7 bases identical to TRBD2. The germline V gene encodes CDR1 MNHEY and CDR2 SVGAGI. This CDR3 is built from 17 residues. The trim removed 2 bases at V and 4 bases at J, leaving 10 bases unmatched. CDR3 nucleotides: TGTGCCAGCAGTTACCCCGCAGGGAGGGAGGCCACCGGGGAGCTGTTTTTT. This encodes CASSYPAGREATGELFF.

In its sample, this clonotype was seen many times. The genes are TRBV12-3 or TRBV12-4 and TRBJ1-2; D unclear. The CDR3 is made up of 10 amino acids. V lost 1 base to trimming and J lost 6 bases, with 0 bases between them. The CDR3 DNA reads TGTGCCAGCAGTTTAGATGGCTACACCTTC. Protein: CASSLDGYTF.

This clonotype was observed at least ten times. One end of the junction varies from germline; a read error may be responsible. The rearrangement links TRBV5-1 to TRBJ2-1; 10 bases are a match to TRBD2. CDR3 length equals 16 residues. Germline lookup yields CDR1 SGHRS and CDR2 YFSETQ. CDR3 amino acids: CASSFSSGGQYTEQFF. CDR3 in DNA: TGCGCCAGCAGCTTTTCTAGCGGGGGACAATACACTGAGCAGTTCTTC.